The T cell receptor beta chain described here comes from a study of blood T cell repertoires in COVID-19. Study-wide context: The study drew acute and convalescent COVID-19 samples from the United States, Italy and Spain. PBMCs, B-cell-depleted T cells, or T cells were the source of the cDNA or gDNA that made up the material.

V gave up 2 bases and J gave up 6 bases; unmatched junction bases: 9. Germline V gene sequence: CDR1 MDHEN, CDR2 SYDVKM. The CDR3 consists of 16 residues. Per the original methods: By means of reference gene primer amplification, nucleated cell counts were estimated. Some clones are missing from TCRdb's copy, which holds only in-frame ones; the method was immunoSEQ multiplex PCR. The V and J calls and clone size come from that table; D and trimming were worked out from the DNA. The profile shows 35,000 to 45,000 clones, around 90% of them singletons. The J gene is TRBJ1-5, the V gene TRBV28; 8 bases are a match to TRBD1. Sequencing was done on a sample of peripheral blood. This TCR derives from a man between 60 and 75 years old with acute or convalescent COVID-19. CDR3 protein: CASSLGVRGRPQPQHF. DNA for the CDR3: TGTGCCAGCAGTTTAGGTGTCAGGGGGCGCCCTCAGCCCCAGCATTTT.